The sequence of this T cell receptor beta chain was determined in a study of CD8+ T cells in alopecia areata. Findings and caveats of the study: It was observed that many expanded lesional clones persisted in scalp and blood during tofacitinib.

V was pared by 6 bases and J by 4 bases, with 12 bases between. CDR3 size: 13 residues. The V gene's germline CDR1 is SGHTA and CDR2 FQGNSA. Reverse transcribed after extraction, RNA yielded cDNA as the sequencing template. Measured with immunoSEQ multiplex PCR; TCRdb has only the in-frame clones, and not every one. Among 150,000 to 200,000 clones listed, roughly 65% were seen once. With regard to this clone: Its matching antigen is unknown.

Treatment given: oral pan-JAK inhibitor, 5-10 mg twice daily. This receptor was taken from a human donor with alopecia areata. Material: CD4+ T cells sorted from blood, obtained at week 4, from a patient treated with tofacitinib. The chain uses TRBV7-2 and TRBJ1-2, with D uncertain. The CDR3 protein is CASSLMHSYGYTF. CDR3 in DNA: TGTGCCAGCAGTTTAATGCATAGCTATGGCTACACCTTC. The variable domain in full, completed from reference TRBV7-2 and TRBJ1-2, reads GAGVSQSPSNKVTEKGKDVELRCDPISGHTALYWYRQSLGQGLEFLIYFQGNSAPDKSGLPSDRFSAERTGGSVSTLTIQRTQQEDSAVYLCASSLMHSYGYTFGSGTRLTVV.